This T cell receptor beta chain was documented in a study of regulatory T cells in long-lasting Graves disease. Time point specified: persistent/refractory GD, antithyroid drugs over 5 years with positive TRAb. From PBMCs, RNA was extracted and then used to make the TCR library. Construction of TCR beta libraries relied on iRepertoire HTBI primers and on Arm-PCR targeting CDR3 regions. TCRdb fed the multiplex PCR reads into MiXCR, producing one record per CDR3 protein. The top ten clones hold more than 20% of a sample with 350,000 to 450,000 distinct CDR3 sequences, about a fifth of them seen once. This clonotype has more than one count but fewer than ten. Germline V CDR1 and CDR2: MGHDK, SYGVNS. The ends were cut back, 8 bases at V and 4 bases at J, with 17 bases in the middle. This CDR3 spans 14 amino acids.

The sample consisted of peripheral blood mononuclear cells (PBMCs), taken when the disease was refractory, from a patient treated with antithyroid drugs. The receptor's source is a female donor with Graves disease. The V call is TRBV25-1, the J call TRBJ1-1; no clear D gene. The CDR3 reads CASRNERKGTEAFF. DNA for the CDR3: TGTGCCAGCCGCAACGAGAGGAAGGGCACTGAAGCTTTCTTT.